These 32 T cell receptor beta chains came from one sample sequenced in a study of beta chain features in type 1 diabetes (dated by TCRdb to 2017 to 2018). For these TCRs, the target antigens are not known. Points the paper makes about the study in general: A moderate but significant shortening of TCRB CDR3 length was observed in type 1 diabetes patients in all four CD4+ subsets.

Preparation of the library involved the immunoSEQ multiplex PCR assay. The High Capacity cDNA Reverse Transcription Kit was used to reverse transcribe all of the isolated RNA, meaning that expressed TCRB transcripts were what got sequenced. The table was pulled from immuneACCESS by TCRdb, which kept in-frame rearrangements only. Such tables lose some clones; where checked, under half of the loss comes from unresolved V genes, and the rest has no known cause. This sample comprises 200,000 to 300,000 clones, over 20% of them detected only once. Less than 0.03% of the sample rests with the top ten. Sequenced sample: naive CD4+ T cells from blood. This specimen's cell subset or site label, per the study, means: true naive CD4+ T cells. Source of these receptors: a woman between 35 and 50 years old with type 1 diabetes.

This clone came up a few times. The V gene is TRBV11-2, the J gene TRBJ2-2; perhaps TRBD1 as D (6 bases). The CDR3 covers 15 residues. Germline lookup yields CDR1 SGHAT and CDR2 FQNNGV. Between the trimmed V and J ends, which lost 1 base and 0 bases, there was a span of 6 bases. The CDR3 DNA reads TGTGCCAGCAGCTTAGGACAGGCGAACACCGGGGAGCTGTTTTTT. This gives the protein CASSLGQANTGELFF.

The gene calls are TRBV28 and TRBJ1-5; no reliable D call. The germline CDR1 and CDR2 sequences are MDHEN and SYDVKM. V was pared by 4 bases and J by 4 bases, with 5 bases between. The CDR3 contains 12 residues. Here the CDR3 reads CASSSRNQPQHF. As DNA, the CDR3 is TGTGCCAGCAGTTCGAGGAATCAGCCCCAGCATTTT.

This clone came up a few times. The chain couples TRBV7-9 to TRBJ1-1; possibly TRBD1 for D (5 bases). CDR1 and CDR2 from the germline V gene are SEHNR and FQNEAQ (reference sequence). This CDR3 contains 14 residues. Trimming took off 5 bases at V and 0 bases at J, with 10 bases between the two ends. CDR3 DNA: TGTGCCAGCAGCGTCCGGGACTTGAACACTGAAGCTTTCTTT. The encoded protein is CASSVRDLNTEAFF.

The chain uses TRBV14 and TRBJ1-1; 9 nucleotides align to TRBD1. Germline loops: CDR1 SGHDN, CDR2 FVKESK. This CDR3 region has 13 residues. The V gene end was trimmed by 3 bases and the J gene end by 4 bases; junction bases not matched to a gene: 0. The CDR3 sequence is CASSQDRGTEAFF. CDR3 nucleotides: TGTGCCAGCAGCCAGGACAGGGGCACTGAAGCTTTCTTT.

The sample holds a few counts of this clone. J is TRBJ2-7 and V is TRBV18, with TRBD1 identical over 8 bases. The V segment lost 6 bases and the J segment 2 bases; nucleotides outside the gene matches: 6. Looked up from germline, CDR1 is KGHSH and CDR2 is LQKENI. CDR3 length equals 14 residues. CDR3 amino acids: CASSPDRVAYEQYF. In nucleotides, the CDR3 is TGTGCCAGCTCTCCGGACAGGGTAGCCTACGAGCAGTACTTC.

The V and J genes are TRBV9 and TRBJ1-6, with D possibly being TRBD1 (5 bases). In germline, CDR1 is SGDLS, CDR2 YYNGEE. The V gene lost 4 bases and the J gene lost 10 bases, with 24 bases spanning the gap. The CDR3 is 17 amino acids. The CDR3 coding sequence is TGTGCCAGCAGCCCTCGGTCCGGGAGGGGCACGGGGTCACCCCTCCACTTT. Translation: CASSPRSGRGTGSPLHF.

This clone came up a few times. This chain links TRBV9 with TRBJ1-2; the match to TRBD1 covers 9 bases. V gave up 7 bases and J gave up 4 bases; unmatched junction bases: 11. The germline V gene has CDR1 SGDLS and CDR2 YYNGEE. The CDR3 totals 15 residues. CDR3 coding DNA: TGTGCCAGCGCCCCTGACGGACAGGGGATCTATGGCTACACCTTC. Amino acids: CASAPDGQGIYGYTF.

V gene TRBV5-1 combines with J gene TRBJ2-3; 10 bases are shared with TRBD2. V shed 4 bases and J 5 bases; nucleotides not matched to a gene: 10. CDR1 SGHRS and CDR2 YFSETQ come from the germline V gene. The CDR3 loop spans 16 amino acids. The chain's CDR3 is CASSKTLAGERDTQYF. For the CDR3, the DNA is TGCGCCAGCAGCAAGACCCTAGCGGGAGAGAGAGATACGCAGTATTTT.

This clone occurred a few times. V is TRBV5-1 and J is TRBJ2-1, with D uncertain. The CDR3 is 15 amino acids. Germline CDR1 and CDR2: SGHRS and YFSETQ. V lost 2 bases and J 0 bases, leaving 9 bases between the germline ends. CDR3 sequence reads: CASSFLRSSYNEQFF. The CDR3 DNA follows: TGCGCCAGCAGCTTTTTGAGGAGCTCCTACAATGAGCAGTTCTTC.

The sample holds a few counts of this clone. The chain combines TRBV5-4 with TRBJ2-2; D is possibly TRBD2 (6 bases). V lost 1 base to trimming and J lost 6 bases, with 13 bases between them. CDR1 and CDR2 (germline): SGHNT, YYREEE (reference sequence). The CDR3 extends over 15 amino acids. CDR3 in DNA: TGTGCCAGCAGCTTGTGGCCTGGAGGGTCCGGGGAGCTGTTTTTT. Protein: CASSLWPGGSGELFF.

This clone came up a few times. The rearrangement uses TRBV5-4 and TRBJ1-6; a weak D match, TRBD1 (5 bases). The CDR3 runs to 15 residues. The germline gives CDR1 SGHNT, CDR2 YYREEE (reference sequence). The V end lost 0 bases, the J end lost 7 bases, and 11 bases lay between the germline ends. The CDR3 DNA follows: TGTGCCAGCAGCTTGGATTCAGGGCAGAATTCACCCCTCCACTTT. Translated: CASSLDSGQNSPLHF.

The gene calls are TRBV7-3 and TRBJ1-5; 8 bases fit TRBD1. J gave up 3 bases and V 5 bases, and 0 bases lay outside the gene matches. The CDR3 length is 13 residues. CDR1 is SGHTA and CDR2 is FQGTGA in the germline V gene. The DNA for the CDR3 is TGTGCCAGCAGCCAGGGGGCCAATCAGCCCCAGCATTTT. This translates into CASSQGANQPQHF. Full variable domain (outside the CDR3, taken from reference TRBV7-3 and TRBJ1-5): GAGVSQTPSNKVTEKGKYVELRCDPISGHTALYWYRQSLGQGPEFLIYFQGTGAADDSGLPNDRFFAVRPEGSVSTLKIQRTERGDSAVYLCASSQGANQPQHFGDGTRLSIL.

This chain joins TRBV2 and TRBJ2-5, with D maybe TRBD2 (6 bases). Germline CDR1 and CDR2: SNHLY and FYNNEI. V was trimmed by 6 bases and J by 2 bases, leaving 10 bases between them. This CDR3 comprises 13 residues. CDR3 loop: CASREGSQETQYF. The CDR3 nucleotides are TGTGCCAGCAGGGAGGGTTCTCAAGAGACCCAGTACTTC. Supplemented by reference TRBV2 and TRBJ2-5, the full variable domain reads EPEVTQTPSHQVTQMGQEVILRCVPISNHLYFYWYRQILGQKVEFLVSFYNNEISEKSEIFDDQFSVERPDGSNFTLKIRSTKLEDSAMYFCASREGSQETQYFGPGTRLLVL.

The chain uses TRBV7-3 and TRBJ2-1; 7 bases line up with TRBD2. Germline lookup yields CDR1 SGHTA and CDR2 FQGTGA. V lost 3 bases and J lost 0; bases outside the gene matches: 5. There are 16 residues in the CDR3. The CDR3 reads CASSLSSGSSYNEQFF. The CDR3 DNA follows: TGTGCCAGCAGCTTGAGTAGCGGGTCCTCCTACAATGAGCAGTTCTTC.

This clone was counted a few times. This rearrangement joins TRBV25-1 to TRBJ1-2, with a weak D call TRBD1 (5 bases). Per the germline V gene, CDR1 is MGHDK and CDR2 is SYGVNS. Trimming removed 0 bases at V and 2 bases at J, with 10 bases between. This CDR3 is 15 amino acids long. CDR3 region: CASSEYSQGNYGYTF. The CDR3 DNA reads TGTGCCAGCAGTGAATATAGTCAGGGAAACTATGGCTACACCTTC.

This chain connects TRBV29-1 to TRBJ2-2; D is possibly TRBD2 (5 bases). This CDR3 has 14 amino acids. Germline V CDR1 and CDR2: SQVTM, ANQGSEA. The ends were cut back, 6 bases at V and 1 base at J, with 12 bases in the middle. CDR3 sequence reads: CSVASGVNTGELFF. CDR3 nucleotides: TGCAGCGTCGCGAGCGGCGTGAACACCGGGGAGCTGTTTTTT.

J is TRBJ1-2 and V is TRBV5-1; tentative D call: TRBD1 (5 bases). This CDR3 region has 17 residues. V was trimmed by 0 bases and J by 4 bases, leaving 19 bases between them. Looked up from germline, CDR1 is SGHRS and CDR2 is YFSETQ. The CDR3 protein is CASSLVSSTQGVYGYTF. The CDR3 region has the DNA TGCGCCAGCAGCTTGGTGTCCTCTACCCAGGGCGTCTATGGCTACACCTTC. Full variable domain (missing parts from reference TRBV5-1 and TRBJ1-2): KAGVTQTPRYLIKTRGQQVTLSCSPISGHRSVSWYQQTPGQGLQFLFEYFSETQRNKGNFPGRFSGRQFSNSRSEMNVSTLELGDSALYLCASSLVSSTQGVYGYTFGSGTRLTVV.

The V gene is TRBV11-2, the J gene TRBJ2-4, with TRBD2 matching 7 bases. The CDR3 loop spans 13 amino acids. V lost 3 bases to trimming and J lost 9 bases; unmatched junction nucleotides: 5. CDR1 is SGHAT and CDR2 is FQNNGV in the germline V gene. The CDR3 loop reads CASSFGLVGIQYF. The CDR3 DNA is TGTGCCAGCAGCTTTGGACTAGTGGGCATTCAGTACTTC.

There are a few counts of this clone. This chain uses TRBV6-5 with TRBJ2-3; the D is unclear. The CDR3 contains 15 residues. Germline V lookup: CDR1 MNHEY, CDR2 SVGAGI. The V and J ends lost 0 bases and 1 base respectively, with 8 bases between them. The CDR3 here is CASSYSRPRTDTQYF. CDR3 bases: TGTGCCAGCAGTTACTCGAGGCCTCGCACAGATACGCAGTATTTT.

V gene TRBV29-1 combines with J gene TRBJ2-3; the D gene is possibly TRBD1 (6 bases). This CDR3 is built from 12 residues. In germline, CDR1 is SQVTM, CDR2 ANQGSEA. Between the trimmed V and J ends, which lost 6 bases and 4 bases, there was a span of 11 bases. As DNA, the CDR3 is TGCAGCGTCCAAAGGGGGTCAGATACGCAGTATTTT. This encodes CSVQRGSDTQYF.

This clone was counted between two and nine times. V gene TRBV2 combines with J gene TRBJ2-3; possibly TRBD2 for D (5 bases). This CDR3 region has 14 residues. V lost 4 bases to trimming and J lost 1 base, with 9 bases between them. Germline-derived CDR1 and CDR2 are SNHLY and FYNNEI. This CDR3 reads CASSGGQGTDTQYF. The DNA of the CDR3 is TGTGCCAGCAGTGGAGGGCAGGGCACAGATACGCAGTATTTT.

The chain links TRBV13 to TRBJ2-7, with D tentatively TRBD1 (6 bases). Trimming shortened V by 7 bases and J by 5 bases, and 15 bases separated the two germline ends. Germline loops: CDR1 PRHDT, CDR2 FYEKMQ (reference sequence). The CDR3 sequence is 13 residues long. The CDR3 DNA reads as TGTGCCAGCAAGGCCAGGGGATTTGACGAGCAGTACTTC. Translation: CASKARGFDEQYF.

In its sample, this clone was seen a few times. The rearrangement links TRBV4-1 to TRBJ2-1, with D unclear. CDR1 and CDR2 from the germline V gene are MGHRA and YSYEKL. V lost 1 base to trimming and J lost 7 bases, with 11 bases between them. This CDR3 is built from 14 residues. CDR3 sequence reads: CASSQVAPPNEQFF. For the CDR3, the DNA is TGCGCCAGCAGCCAAGTGGCACCTCCAAATGAGCAGTTCTTC.

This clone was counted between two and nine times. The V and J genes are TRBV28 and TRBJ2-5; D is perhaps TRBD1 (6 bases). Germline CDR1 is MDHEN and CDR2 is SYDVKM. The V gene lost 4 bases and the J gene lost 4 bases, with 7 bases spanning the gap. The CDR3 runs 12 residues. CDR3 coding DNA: TGTGCCAGCAGTTCACAGGGAGAGACCCAGTACTTC. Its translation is CASSSQGETQYF.

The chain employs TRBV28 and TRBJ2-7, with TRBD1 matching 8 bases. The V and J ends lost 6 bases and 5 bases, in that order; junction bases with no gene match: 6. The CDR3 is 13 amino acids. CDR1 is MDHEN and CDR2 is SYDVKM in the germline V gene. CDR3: CASRPTGDHEQYF. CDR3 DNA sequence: TGTGCCAGCAGGCCGACAGGGGACCACGAGCAGTACTTC.

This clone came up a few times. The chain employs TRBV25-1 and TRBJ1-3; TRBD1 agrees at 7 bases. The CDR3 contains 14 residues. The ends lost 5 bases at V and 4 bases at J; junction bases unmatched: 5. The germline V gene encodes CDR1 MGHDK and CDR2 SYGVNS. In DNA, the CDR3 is TGTGCCAGCAGTTTACAGGGGCTCGGAAACACCATATATTTT. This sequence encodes CASSLQGLGNTIYF.

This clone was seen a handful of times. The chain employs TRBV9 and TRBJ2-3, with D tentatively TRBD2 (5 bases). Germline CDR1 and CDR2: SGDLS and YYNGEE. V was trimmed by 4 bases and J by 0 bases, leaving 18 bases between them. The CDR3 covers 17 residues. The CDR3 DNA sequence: TGTGCCAGCAGCACCGGGGTAGGGCTCACTAGCACAGATACGCAGTATTTT. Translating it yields CASSTGVGLTSTDTQYF.

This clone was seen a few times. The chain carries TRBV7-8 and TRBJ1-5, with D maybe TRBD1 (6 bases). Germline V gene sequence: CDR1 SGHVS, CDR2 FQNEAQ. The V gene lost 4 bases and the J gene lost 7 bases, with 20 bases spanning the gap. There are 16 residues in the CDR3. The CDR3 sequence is CASSSRRQVPRQPQHF. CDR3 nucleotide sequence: TGTGCCAGCAGCTCGCGGAGACAGGTCCCGCGGCAGCCCCAGCATTTT.

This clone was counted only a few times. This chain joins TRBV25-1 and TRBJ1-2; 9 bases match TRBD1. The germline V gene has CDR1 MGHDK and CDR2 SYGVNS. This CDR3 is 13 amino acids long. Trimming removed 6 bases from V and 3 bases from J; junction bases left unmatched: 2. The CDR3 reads CASSRQGDYGYTF. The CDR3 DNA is TGTGCCAGCAGCCGACAGGGGGACTATGGCTACACCTTC.

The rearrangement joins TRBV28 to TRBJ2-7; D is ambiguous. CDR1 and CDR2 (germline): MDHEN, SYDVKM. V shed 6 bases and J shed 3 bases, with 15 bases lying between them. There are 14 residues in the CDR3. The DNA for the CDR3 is TGTGCCAGCAGCCTCACCTATCGGTACTACGAGCAGTACTTC. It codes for CASSLTYRYYEQYF. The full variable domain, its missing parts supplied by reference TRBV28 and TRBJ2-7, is DVKVTQSSRYLVKRTGEKVFLECVQDMDHENMFWYRQDPGLGLRLIYFSYDVKMKEKGDIPEGYSVSREKKERFSLILESASTNQTSMYLCASSLTYRYYEQYFGPGTRLTVT.

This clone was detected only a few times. The CDR3 loop reads CASSGSGRGGANVLTF. The CDR3 nucleotides are TGTGCCAGCAGCGGCAGCGGGAGGGGAGGGGCCAACGTCCTGACTTTC. The rearrangement uses TRBV9 and TRBJ2-6, with TRBD2 matching over 10 bases. The length of the CDR3 is 16 residues. The junction had 4 bases not matched to a gene; V was cut back by 3 bases and J by 4 bases. Germline V gene lookup returns CDR1 SGDLS and CDR2 YYNGEE.

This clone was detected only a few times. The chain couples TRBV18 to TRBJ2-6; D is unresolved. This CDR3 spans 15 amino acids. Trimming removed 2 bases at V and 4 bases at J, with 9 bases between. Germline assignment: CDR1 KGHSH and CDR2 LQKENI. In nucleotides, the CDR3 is TGTGCCAGCTCACCAAGAGGAGACGGGGCCAACGTCCTGACTTTC. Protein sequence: CASSPRGDGANVLTF. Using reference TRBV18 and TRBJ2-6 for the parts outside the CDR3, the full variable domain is NAGVMQNPRHLVRRRGQEARLRCSPMKGHSHVYWYRQLPEEGLKFMVYLQKENIIDESGMPKERFSAEFPKEGPSILRIQQVVRGDSAAYFCASSPRGDGANVLTFGAGSRLTVL.